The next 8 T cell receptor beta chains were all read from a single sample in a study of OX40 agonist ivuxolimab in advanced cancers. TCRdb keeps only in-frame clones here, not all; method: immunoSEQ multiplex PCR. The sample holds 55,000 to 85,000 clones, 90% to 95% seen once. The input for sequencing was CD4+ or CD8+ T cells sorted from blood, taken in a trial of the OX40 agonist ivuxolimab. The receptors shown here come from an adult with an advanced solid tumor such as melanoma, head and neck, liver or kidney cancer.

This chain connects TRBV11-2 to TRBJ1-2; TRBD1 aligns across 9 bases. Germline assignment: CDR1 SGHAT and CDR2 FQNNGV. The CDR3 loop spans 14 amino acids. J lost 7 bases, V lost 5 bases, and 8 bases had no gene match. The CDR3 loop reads CASSADRGDAGYTF. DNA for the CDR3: TGTGCCAGCAGCGCCGACAGGGGGGACGCTGGCTACACCTTC.

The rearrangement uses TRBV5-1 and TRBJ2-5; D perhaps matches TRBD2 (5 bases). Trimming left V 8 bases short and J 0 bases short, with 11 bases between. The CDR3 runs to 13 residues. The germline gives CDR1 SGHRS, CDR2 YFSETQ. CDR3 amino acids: CASATGYQETQYF. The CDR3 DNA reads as TGCGCCAGTGCGACGGGGTACCAAGAGACCCAGTACTTC.

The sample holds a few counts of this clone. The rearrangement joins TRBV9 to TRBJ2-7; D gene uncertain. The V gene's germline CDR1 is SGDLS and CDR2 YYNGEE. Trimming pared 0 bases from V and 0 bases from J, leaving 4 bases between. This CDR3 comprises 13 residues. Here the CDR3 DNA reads TGTGCCAGCAGCGTAGCAGGCTCCTACGAGCAGTACTTC. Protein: CASSVAGSYEQYF.

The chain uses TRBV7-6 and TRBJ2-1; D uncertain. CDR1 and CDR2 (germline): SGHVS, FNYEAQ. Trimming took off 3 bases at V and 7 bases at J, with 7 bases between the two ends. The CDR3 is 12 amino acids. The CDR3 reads CASSLGRNEQFF. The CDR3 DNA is TGTGCCAGCAGCTTGGGCAGAAATGAGCAGTTCTTC.

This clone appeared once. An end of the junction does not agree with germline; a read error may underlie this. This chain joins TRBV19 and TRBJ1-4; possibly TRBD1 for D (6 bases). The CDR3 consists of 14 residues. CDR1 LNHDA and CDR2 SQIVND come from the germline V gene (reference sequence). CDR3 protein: CATSNRVPWEKLFF. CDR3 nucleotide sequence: TGTGCCACTAGTAACAGGGTACCTTGGGAAAAACTGTTTTTT.

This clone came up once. Written as DNA, the CDR3 is TGTGCCAGCAGCCGCAGGGGTACTGAAGCTTTCTTT. It translates to CASSRRGTEAFF. The V gene is TRBV4-2, the J gene TRBJ1-1; tentatively, D is TRBD1 (6 bases). V was pared by 4 bases and J by 5 bases, with 8 bases between. Germline V gene lookup returns CDR1 LGHNA and CDR2 YNFKEQ. CDR3 length: 12 residues.

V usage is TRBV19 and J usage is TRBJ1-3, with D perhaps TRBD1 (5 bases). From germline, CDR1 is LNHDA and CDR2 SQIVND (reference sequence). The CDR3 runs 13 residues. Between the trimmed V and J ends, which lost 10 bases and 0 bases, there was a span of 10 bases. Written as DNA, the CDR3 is TGTGCCATCGGGGCCTACTCTGGAAACACCATATATTTT. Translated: CAIGAYSGNTIYF.

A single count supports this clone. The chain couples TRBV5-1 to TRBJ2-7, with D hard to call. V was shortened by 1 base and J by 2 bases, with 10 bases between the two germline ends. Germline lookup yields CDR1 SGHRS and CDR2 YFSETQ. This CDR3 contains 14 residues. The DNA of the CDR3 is TGCGCCAGCAGCTTGTTACTGAATCCCTACGAGCAGTACTTC. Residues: CASSLLLNPYEQYF.